The entry below describes one TCR beta chain. This sample stems from a study of blood T cell repertoires in COVID-19. Background on the study: Specimens from acute and convalescent COVID-19 originated in the United States, Italy and Spain. From T cells, B-cell-depleted T cells, or PBMCs came the material, which was cDNA or gDNA.

In the original processing: For nucleated cells, counts were estimated from reference gene primer amplification. TCRdb's copy holds only in-frame clones and misses some; the assay was immunoSEQ multiplex PCR. V and J calls and clone size are as listed in that table; D and trimming were resolved from the DNA. The data contain approximately 300,000 clones, 87% of them seen just once; the ten biggest clones take up 2% to 2.5%. Trimming cost V 4 bases and J 4 bases; bases outside gene matches: 4. Germline V lookup: CDR1 SGHDT, CDR2 YYEEEE. The CDR3 totals 14 residues. This clonotype was sampled from a woman aged 45-65 years who had recovered from COVID-19. The sequenced sample was peripheral blood. The V gene is TRBV5-6, the J gene TRBJ1-1, with TRBD1 matching 10 bases. The CDR3 loop is CASSGTGVGTEAFF. The CDR3 DNA reads as TGTGCCAGCAGCGGGACAGGGGTAGGCACTGAAGCTTTCTTT.